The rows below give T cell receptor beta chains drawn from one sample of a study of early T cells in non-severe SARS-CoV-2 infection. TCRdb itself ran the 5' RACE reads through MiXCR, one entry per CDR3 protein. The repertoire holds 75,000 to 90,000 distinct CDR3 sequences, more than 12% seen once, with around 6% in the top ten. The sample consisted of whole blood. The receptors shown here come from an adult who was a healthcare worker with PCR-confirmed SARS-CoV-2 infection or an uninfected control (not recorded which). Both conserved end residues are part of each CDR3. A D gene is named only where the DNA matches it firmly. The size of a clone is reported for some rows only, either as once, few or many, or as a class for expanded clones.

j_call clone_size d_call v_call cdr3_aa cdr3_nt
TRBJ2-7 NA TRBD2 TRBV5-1 CASSLVGGRTYEQYF TGCGCCAGCAGCTTGGTGGGCGGGAGGACCTACGAGCAGTACTTC
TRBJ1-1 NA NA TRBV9 CASRAAGLAGEAFF TGTGCCAGCAGAGCTGCGGGTTTGGCAGGCGAAGCTTTCTTT
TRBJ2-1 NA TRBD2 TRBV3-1 CASSVSGRVNNEQFF TGTGCCAGCAGCGTGAGCGGGAGAGTCAACAATGAGCAGTTCTTC
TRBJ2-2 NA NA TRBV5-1 CASSTSGTGINTGELFF TGCGCCAGCAGCACTTCCGGCACGGGCATAAACACCGGGGAGCTGTTTTTT
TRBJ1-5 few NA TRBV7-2 CASSSNSYQPQHF TGTGCCAGCAGCTCAAACAGCTATCAGCCCCAGCATTTT
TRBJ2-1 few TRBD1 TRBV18 CASSPDRMTYNEQFF TGTGCCAGCTCCCCGGACAGGATGACTTACAATGAGCAGTTCTTC
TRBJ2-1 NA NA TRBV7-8 CASSFLSLDNEQFF TGTGCCAGCAGCTTCCTGTCCTTAGACAATGAGCAGTTCTTC
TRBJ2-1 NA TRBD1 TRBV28 CAARGTGSGAHNNEQFF TGTGCCGCCAGGGGGACAGGGTCTGGGGCACACAACAATGAGCAGTTCTTC
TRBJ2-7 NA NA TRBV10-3 CAIGDGEEQYF TGTGCCATCGGGGATGGGGAGGAGCAGTACTTC
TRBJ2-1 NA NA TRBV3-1 CASSQENEQFF TGTGCCAGCAGCCAAGAGAATGAGCAGTTCTTC
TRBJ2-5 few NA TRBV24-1 CATSETAGHRPTRGEETQYF TGTGCCACCAGTGAGACCGCGGGACACAGACCGACTAGGGGAGAAGAGACCCAGTACTTC
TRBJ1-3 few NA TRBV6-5 CASSIFSSGNTIYF TGTGCCAGCAGTATCTTCTCCTCTGGAAACACCATATATTTT